This passage covers 17 T cell receptor beta chains from one sample sequenced in a study of shared clonotypes between healthy human individuals (dated by TCRdb to 2020 to 2021). Libraries were built with the immunoSEQ multiplex PCR assay. TCRdb's version of the immuneACCESS table is confined to in-frame rearrangements and falls short of the full clone set. An unresolved V gene accounts for under half of the shortfall where checked; the remainder is of unknown origin. Counted in this sample were roughly 2 million clones; around 96% of them appeared once. The ten largest clones represent approximately 1.2% of the sample. CD8 naive samples consisted of CD45RO-negative cells that were positively selected for CCR7, yielding a CD45RA+CCR7+ population without TemRA cells. Sequences were obtained from naive CD8+ T cells sorted from blood. Interpreted using the paper, the cell subset or site label stands for: CD45RA+CCR7+. All receptors come from a man younger than 30 in good health.

The V gene is TRBV7-9, the J gene TRBJ2-1, with TRBD2 identical over 10 bases. Germline V lookup: CDR1 SEHNR, CDR2 FQNEAQ (reference sequence). CDR3 length equals 15 residues. V lost 5 bases, J lost 7 bases, and 8 bases stayed unmatched. The CDR3 reads CASSIAGTSVNEQFF. CDR3 in DNA: TGTGCCAGCAGCATTGCCGGGACTAGCGTTAATGAGCAGTTCTTC.

The chain couples TRBV9 to TRBJ2-3; D is tentatively TRBD1 or TRBD2 (6 bases each). The V gene's germline CDR1 is SGDLS and CDR2 YYNGEE. This CDR3 has 14 amino acids. The V end was cut by 3 bases, the J end by 4 bases, with 12 bases between. CDR3 nucleotide sequence: TGTGCCAGCAGCGAGGGGGGTCTGCCAGATACGCAGTATTTT. It translates to CASSEGGLPDTQYF.

J is TRBJ2-1 and V is TRBV11-2; possibly TRBD1 or TRBD2 for D (5 bases each). This CDR3 spans 14 amino acids. Deletions cut 3 bases from V and 5 bases from J, with 11 bases between. In germline, CDR1 is SGHAT, CDR2 FQNNGV. DNA of the CDR3: TGTGCCAGCAGCTTCCGGGACGGGAACAATGAGCAGTTCTTC. Encoded protein: CASSFRDGNNEQFF.

The chain couples TRBV28 to TRBJ2-7; 9 nucleotides align to TRBD2. V lost 6 bases to trimming and J lost 7 bases; unmatched junction nucleotides: 10. The CDR3 runs 14 residues. CDR1 and CDR2 from the germline V gene are MDHEN and SYDVKM. The CDR3 sequence is CASSSRGLAREQYF. CDR3 in DNA: TGTGCCAGCAGCTCCCGCGGACTAGCGAGGGAGCAGTACTTC. Filled out from reference TRBV28 and TRBJ2-7, the complete variable domain reads DVKVTQSSRYLVKRTGEKVFLECVQDMDHENMFWYRQDPGLGLRLIYFSYDVKMKEKGDIPEGYSVSREKKERFSLILESASTNQTSMYLCASSSRGLAREQYFGPGTRLTVT.

The genes are TRBV2 and TRBJ2-4; maybe TRBD2 (6 bases). CDR1 is SNHLY, CDR2 FYNNEI, per germline. The V end lost 3 bases, the J end lost 3 bases, and 9 bases lay between the germline ends. This CDR3 contains 14 residues. CDR3 nucleotide sequence: TGTGCCAGCAGTGAGGGAGGAGTCAAAAACATTCAGTACTTC. This encodes CASSEGGVKNIQYF.

V gene TRBV4-1 combines with J gene TRBJ1-5; D gene uncertain. The CDR3 runs to 15 residues. Germline V gene lookup returns CDR1 MGHRA and CDR2 YSYEKL. Trimming pared 0 bases from V and 2 bases from J, leaving 8 bases between. CDR3 residues: CASSQEEMGNQPQHF. Here the CDR3 DNA reads TGCGCCAGCAGCCAAGAGGAGATGGGCAATCAGCCCCAGCATTTT.

The V call is TRBV27, the J call TRBJ2-2; 13 bases fit TRBD2. Germline CDR1 is MNHEY and CDR2 is SMNVEV (reference sequence). Losses at the gene ends were 3 bases for V and 0 bases for J; bases not matched to a gene: 7. This CDR3 spans 19 amino acids. CDR3 in amino acids: CASSFKLAGGPTNTGELFF. In nucleotides, the CDR3 is TGTGCCAGCAGTTTCAAACTAGCGGGGGGGCCAACGAACACCGGGGAGCTGTTTTTT.

The chain couples TRBV6-6 to TRBJ1-1; D unclear. Looked up from germline, CDR1 is MNHNY and CDR2 is SVGAGI (reference sequence). Trimming shortened V by 8 bases and J by 1 base, and 8 bases separated the two germline ends. The CDR3 spans 12 residues. CDR3 sequence (DNA): TGTGCCAGCCATGGTGGGAACACTGAAGCTTTCTTT. Its protein is CASHGGNTEAFF.

The chain couples TRBV2 to TRBJ1-6, with 8 bases that match TRBD1. V was pared by 6 bases and J by 0 bases, with 7 bases of the junction left unmatched. The CDR3 loop spans 17 amino acids. Germline-derived CDR1 and CDR2 are SNHLY and FYNNEI. CDR3 DNA: TGTGCCAGCAGCCCTCGACAGGGGTACTCCTATAATTCACCCCTCCACTTT. It is translated as CASSPRQGYSYNSPLHF. The full variable domain, with the rest looked up from reference TRBV2 and TRBJ1-6, is EPEVTQTPSHQVTQMGQEVILRCVPISNHLYFYWYRQILGQKVEFLVSFYNNEISEKSEIFDDQFSVERPDGSNFTLKIRSTKLEDSAMYFCASSPRQGYSYNSPLHFGNGTRLTVT.

V usage is TRBV19 and J usage is TRBJ1-1; D uncertain. The germline V gene has CDR1 LNHDA and CDR2 SQIVND (reference sequence). The CDR3 is made up of 13 amino acids. V lost 3 bases, J lost 10 bases, and 15 bases lay in between. The DNA for the CDR3 is TGTGCCAGTAGTATCCCGTGGGGAGACGGAGCTTTCTTT. Translation gives CASSIPWGDGAFF.

The chain couples TRBV15 to TRBJ2-7; D is unclear. This CDR3 comprises 14 residues. Trimming pared 0 bases from V and 5 bases from J, leaving 11 bases between. Germline V gives CDR1 LNHNV, CDR2 YYDKDF (reference sequence). CDR3 DNA: TGTGCCACCAGCAGAGAAGACCATTGGGACGAGCAGTACTTC. Its protein product is CATSREDHWDEQYF.

J is TRBJ2-7 and V is TRBV28; D not resolved. The CDR3 runs to 13 residues. Germline V gene lookup returns CDR1 MDHEN and CDR2 SYDVKM. Trimming shortened V by 4 bases and J by 6 bases, and 13 bases separated the two germline ends. CDR3 coding DNA: TGTGCCAGCAGTTCAGTGGGATTGGCCGAGCAGTACTTC. Amino acids: CASSSVGLAEQYF.

The V gene is TRBV4-1, the J gene TRBJ2-7; D not certain. Per the germline V gene, CDR1 is MGHRA and CDR2 is YSYEKL. Trimming pared 0 bases from V and 0 bases from J, leaving 9 bases between. CDR3 length: 15 amino acids. The CDR3 spells CASSQEGQDSYEQYF. CDR3 coding DNA: TGCGCCAGCAGCCAAGAAGGGCAGGACTCCTACGAGCAGTACTTC.

A note on this clone: Other DNA sequences of this sample code for an identical CDR3. The rearrangement uses TRBV27 and TRBJ2-7; TRBD1 matches 10 bases. Looked up from germline, CDR1 is MNHEY and CDR2 is SMNVEV (reference sequence). The CDR3 is 14 amino acids. The V segment lost 6 bases and the J segment 7 bases; nucleotides outside the gene matches: 9. Here the CDR3 reads CASSPGQGVGEQYF. The CDR3 bases are TGTGCCAGCAGCCCTGGACAGGGGGTTGGGGAGCAGTACTTC.

The V call is TRBV13, the J call TRBJ2-5, with TRBD2 identical over 9 bases. V shed 7 bases and J 4 bases; nucleotides not matched to a gene: 7. Germline CDR1 PRHDT, CDR2 FYEKMQ (reference sequence). This CDR3 comprises 14 residues. The CDR3 region is CASMTSGDLETQYF. For the CDR3, the DNA is TGTGCCAGCATGACTAGCGGAGATTTAGAGACCCAGTACTTC.

The chain combines TRBV7-2 with TRBJ2-7; possibly TRBD2 for D (5 bases). CDR1 is SGHTA, CDR2 FQGNSA, per germline. The CDR3 loop spans 17 amino acids. The ends were cut back, 1 base at V and 1 base at J, with 17 bases in the middle. This CDR3 is CASSLVTPGSMSYEQYF. Written as DNA, the CDR3 is TGTGCCAGCAGCTTAGTCACCCCGGGGAGTATGTCCTACGAGCAGTACTTC.

The rearrangement links TRBV11-2 to TRBJ2-1; TRBD1 is a possible D gene (5 bases). V was clipped by 0 bases and J by 5 bases, with 8 bases between them. CDR3 length equals 14 residues. Germline V gene sequence: CDR1 SGHAT, CDR2 FQNNGV. The CDR3 region has the DNA TGTGCCAGCAGCTTAGAGGGGCAGCACAATGAGCAGTTCTTC. Translating it yields CASSLEGQHNEQFF.